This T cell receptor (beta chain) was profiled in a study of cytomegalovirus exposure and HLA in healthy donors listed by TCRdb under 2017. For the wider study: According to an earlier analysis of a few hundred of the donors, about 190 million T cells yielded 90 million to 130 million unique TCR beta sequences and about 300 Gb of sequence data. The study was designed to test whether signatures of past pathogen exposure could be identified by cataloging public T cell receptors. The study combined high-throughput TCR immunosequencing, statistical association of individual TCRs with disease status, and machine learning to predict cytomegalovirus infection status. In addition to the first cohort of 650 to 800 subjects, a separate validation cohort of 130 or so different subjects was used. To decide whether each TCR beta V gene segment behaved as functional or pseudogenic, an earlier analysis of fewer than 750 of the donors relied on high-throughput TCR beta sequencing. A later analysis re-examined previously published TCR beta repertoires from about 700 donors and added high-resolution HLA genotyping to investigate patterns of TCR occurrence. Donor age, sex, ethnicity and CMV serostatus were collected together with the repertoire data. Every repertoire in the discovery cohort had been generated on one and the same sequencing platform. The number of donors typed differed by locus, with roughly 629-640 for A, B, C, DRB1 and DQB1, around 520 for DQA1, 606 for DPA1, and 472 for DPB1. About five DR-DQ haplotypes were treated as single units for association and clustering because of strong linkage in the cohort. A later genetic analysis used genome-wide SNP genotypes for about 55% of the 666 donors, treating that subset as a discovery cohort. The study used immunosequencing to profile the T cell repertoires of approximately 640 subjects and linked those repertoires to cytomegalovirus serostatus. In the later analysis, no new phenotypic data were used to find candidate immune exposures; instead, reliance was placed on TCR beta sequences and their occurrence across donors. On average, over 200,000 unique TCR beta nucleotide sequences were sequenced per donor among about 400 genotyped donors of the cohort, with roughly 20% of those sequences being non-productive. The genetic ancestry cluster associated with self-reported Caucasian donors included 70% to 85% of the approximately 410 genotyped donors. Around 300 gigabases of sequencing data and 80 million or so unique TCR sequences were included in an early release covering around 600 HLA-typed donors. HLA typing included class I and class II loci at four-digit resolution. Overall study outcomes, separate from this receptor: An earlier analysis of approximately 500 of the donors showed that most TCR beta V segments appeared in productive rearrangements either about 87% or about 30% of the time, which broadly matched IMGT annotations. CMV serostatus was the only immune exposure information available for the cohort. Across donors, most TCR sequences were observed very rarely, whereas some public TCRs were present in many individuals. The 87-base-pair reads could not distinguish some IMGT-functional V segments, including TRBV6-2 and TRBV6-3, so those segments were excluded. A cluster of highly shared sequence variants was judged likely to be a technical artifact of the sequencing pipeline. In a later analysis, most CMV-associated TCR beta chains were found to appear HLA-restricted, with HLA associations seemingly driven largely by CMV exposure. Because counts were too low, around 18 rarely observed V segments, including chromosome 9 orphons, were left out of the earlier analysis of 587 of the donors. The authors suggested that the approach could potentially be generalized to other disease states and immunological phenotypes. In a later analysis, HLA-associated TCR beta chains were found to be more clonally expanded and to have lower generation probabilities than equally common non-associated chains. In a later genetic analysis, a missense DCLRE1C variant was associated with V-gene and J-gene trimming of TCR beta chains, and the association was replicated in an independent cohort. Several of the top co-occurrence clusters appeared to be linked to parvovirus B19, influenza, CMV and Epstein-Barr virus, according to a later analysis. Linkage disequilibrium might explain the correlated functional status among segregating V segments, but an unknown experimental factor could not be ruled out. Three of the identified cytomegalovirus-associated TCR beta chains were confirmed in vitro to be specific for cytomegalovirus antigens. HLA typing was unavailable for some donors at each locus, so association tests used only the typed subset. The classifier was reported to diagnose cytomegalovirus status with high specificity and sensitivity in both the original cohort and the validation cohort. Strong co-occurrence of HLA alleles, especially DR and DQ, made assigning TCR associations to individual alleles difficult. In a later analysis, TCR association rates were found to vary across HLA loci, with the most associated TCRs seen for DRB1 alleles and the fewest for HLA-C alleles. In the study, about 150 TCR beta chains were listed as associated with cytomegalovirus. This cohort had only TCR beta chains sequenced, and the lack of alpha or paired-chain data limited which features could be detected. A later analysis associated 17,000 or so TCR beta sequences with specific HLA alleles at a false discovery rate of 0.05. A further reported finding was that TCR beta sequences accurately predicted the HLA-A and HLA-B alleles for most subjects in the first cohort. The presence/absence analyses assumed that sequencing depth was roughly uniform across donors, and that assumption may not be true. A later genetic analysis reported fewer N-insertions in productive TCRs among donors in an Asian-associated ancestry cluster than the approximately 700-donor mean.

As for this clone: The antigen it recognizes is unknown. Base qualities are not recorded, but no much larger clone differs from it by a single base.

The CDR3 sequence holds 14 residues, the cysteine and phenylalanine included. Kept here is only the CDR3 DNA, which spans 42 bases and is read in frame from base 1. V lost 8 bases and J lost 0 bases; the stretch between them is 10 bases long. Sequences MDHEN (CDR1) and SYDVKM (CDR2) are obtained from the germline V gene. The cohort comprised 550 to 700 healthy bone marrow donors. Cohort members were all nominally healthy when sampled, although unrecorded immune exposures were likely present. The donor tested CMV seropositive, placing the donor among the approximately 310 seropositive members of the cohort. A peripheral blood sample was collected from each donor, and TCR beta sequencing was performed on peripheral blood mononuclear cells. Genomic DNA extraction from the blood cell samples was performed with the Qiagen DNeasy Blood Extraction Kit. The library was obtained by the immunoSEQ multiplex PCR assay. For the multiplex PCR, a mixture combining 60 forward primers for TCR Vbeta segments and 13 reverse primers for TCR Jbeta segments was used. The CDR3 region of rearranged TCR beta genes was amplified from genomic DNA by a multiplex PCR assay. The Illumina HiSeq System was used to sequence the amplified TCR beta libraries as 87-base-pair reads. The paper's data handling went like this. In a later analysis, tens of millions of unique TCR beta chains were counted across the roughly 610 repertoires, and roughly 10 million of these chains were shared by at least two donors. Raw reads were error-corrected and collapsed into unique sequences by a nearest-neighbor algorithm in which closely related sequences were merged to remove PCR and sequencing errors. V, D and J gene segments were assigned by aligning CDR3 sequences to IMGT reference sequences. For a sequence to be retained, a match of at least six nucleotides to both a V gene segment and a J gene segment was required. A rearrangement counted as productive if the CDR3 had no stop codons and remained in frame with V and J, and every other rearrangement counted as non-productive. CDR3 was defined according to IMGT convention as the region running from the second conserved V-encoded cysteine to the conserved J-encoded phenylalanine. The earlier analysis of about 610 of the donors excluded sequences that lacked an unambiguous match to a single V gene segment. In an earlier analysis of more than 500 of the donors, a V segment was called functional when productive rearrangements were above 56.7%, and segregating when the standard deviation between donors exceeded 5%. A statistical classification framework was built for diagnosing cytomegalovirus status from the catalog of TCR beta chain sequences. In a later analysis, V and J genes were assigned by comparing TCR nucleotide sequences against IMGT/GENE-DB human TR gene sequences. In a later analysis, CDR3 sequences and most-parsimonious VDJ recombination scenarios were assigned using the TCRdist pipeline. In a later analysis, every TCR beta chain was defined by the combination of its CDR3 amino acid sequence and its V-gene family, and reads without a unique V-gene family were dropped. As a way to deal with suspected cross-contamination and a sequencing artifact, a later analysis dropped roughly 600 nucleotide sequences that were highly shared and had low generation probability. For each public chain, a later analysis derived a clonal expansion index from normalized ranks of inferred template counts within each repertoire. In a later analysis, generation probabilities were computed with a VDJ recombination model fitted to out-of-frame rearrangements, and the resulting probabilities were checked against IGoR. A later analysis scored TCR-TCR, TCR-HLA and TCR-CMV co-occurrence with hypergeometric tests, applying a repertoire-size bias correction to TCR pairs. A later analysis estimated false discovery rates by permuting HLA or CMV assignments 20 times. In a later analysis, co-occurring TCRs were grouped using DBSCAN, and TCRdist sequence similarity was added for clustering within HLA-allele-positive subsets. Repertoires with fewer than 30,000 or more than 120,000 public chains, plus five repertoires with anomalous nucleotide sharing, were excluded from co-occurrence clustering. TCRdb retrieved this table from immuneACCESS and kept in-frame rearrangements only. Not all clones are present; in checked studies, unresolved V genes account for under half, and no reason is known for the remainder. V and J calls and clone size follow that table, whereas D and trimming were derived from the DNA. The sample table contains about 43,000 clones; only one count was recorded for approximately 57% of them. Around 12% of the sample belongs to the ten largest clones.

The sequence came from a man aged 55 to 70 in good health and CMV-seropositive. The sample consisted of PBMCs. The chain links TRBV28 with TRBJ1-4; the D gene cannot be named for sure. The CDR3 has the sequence CASRTGTTNEKLFF. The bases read TGTGCCAGCCGAACCGGGACAACTAATGAAAAACTGTTTTTT.